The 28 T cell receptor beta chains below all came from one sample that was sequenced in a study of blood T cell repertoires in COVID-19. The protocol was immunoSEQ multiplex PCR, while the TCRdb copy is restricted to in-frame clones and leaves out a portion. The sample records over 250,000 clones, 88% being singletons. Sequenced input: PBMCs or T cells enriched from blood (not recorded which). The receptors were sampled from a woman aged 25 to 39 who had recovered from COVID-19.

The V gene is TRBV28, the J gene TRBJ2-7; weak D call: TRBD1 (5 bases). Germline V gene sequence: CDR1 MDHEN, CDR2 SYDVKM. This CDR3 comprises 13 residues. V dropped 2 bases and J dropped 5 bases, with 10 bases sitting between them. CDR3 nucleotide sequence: TGTGCCAGCAGTTTACTACCAGGGAACGAGCAGTACTTC. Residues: CASSLLPGNEQYF.

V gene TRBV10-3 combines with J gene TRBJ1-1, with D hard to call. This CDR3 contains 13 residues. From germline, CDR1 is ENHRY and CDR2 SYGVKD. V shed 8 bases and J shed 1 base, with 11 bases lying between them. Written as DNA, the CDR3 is TGTGCCATCGGTCGTTACGGGAACACTGAAGCTTTCTTT. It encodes CAIGRYGNTEAFF.

The CDR3 reads CASSYSRGVHYTF. Written as DNA, the CDR3 is TGTGCCAGCAGTTACTCCCGGGGGGTGCACTACACCTTC. The V gene is TRBV6-2 or TRBV6-3, the J gene TRBJ1-2; maybe TRBD1 (5 bases). The CDR3 runs to 13 residues. The V end lost 0 bases, the J end lost 10 bases, and 12 bases lay between the germline ends. CDR1 MNHEY and CDR2 SVGEGT come from the germline V gene.

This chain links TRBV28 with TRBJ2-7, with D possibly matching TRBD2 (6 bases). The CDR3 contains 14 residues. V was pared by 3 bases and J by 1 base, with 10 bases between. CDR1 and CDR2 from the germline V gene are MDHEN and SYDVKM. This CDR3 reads CASSFASGSYEQYF. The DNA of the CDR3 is TGTGCCAGCAGTTTTGCCAGCGGGTCCTACGAGCAGTACTTC.

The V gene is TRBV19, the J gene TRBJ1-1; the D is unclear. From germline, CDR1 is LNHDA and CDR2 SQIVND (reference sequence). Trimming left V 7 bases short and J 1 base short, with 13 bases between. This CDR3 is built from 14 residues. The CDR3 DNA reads TGTGCCAGTAACCCGCGTTGGGCGAACACTGAAGCTTTCTTT. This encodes CASNPRWANTEAFF.

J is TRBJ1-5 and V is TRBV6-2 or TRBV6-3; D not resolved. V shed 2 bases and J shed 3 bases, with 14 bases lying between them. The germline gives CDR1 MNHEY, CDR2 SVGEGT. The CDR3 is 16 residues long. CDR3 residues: CASSYGFQRPNQPQHF. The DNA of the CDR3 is TGTGCCAGCAGTTACGGTTTTCAGCGACCCAATCAGCCCCAGCATTTT.

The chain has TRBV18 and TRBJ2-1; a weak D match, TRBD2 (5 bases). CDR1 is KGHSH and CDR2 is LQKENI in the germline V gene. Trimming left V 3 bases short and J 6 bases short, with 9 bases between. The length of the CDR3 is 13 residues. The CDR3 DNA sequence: TGTGCCAGCTCACCGTTCCGGGGCAATGAGCAGTTCTTC. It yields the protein CASSPFRGNEQFF.

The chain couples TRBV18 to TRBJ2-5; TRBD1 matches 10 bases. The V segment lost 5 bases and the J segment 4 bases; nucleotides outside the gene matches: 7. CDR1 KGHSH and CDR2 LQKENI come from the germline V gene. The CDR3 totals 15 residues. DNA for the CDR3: TGTGCCAGCTCATCGACAGGGGGCTGGGGAGAGACCCAGTACTTC. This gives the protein CASSSTGGWGETQYF.

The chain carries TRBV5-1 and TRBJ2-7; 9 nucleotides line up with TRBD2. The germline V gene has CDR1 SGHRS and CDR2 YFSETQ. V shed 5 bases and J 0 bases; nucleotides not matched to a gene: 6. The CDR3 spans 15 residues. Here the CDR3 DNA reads TGCGCCAGCAGAACGGGACTAGCCAGCTCCTACGAGCAGTACTTC. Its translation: CASRTGLASSYEQYF.

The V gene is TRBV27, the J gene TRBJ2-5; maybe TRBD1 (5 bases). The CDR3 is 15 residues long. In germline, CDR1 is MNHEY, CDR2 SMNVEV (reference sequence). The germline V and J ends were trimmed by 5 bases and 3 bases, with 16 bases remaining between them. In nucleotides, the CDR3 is TGTGCCAGCAGTGTGACAGATGGCCAGAAAGAGACCCAGTACTTC. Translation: CASSVTDGQKETQYF.

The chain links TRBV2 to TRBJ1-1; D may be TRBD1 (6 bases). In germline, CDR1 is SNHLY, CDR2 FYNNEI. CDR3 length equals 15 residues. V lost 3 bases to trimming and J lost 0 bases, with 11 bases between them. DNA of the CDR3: TGTGCCAGCAGTGACGGACAGCAGTTGAACACTGAAGCTTTCTTT. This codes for CASSDGQQLNTEAFF. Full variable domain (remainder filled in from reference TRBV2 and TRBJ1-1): EPEVTQTPSHQVTQMGQEVILRCVPISNHLYFYWYRQILGQKVEFLVSFYNNEISEKSEIFDDQFSVERPDGSNFTLKIRSTKLEDSAMYFCASSDGQQLNTEAFFGQGTRLTVV.

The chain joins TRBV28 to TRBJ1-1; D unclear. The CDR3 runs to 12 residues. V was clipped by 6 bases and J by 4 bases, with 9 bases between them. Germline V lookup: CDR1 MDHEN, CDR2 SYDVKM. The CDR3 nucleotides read TGTGCCAGCAGACGGGGTGGCACTGAAGCTTTCTTT. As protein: CASRRGGTEAFF.

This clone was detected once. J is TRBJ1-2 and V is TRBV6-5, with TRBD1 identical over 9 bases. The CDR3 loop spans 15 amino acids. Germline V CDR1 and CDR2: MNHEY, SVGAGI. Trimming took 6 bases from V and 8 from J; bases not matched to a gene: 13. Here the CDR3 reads CASRARRDRDAGYTF. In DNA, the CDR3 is TGTGCCAGCAGAGCAAGACGGGACAGGGACGCGGGCTACACCTTC.

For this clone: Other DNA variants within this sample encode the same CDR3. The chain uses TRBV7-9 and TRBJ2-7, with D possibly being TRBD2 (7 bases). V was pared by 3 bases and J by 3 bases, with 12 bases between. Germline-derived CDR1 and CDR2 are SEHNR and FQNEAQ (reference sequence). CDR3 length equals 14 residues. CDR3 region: CASSLEGGLYEQYF. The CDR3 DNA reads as TGTGCCAGCAGCTTGGAGGGGGGGCTCTACGAGCAGTACTTC.

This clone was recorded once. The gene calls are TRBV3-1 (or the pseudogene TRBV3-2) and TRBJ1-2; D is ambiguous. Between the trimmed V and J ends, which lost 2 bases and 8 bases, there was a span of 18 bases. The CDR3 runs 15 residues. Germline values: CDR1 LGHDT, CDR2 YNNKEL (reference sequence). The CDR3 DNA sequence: TGTGCCAGCAGCCAAAGCTTGTTGGATATGGAGGGCTACACCTTC. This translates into CASSQSLLDMEGYTF.

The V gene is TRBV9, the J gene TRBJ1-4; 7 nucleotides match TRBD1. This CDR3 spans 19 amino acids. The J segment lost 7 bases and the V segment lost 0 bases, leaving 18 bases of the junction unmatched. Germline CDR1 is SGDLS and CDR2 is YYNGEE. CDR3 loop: CASSVDPRGQDVGSEKLFF. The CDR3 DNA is TGTGCCAGCAGCGTAGACCCTAGGGGGCAGGACGTGGGAAGTGAAAAACTGTTTTTT.

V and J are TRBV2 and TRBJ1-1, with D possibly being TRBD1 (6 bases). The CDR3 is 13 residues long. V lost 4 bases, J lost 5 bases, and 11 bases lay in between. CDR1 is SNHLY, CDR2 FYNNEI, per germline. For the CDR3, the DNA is TGTGCCAGCAGTGTAGGGGGATGGACTGAAGCTTTCTTT. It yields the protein CASSVGGWTEAFF.

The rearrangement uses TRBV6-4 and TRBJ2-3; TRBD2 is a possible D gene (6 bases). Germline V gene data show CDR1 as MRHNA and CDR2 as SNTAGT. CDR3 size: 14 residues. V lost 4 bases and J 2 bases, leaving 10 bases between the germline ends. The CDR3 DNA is TGTGCCAGCAGTGTGGGACTGTACACAGATACGCAGTATTTT. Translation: CASSVGLYTDTQYF.

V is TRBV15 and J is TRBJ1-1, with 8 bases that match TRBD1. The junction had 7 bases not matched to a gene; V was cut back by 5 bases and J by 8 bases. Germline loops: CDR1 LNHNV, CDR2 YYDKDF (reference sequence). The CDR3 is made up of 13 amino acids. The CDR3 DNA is TGTGCCACCAGCGGTCCCGGGACAGGAGAAGCTTTCTTT. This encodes CATSGPGTGEAFF.

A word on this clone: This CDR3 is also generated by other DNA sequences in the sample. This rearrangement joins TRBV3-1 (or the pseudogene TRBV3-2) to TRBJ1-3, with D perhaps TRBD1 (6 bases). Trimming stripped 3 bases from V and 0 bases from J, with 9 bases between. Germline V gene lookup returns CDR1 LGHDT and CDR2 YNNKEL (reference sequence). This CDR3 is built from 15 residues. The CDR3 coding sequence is TGTGCCAGCAGCCAGGGAGGGGGCTCTGGAAACACCATATATTTT. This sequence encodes CASSQGGGSGNTIYF.

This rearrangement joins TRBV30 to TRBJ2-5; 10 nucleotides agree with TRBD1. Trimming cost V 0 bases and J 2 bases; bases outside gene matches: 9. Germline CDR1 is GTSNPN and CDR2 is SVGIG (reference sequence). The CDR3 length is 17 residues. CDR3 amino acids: CAWSVLAGTGVQETQYF. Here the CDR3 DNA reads TGTGCCTGGAGTGTACTAGCCGGGACAGGGGTTCAAGAGACCCAGTACTTC.

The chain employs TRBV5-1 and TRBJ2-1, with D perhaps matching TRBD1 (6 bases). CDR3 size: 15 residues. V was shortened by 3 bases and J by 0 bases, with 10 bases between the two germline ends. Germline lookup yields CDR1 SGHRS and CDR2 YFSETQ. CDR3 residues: CASSSQGGSYNEQFF. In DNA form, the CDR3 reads TGCGCCAGCAGCTCACAGGGTGGCTCCTACAATGAGCAGTTCTTC.

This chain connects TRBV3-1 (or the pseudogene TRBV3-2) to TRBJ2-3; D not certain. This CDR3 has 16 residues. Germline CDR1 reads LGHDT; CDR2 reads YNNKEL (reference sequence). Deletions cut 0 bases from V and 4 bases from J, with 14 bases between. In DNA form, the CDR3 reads TGTGCCAGCAGCCAAGATAGAAGCCTCTCACCAGATACGCAGTATTTT. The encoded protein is CASSQDRSLSPDTQYF.

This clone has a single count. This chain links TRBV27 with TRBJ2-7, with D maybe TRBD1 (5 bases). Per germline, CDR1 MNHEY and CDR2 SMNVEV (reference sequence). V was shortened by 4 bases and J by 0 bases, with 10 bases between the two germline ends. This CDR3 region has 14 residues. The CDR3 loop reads CASSYRFSSYEQYF. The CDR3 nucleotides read TGTGCCAGCAGTTACAGGTTCAGCTCCTACGAGCAGTACTTC.

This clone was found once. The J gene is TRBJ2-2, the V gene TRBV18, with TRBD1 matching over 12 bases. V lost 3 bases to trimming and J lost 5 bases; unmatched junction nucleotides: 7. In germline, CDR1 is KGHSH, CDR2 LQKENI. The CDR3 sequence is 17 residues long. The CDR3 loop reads CASSPLPGQGATGELFF. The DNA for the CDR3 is TGTGCCAGCTCACCTTTACCGGGACAGGGGGCAACCGGGGAGCTGTTTTTT.

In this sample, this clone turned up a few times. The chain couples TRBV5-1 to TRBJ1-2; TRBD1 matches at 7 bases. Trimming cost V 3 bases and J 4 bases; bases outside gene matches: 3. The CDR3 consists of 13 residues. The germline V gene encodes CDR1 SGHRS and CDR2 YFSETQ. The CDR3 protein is CASSWDSSYGYTF. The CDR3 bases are TGCGCCAGCAGCTGGGACAGCTCCTATGGCTACACCTTC.

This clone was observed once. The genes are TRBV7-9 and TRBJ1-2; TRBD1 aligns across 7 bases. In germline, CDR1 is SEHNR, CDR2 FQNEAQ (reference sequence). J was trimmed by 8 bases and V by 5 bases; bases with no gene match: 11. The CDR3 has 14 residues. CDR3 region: CASSPLTGKAGYTF. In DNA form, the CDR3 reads TGTGCCAGCAGCCCTTTGACAGGGAAGGCGGGCTACACCTTC.

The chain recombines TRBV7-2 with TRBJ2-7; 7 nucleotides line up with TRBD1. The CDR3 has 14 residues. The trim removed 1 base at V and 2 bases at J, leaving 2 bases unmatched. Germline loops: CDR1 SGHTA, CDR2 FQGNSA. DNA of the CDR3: TGTGCCAGCAGCTTAGTTGACAGGGCCTACGAGCAGTACTTC. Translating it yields CASSLVDRAYEQYF.